The present T cell receptor beta chain was sequenced within a study of identical twins. Study outcomes and limitations: There were fewer insertions in abundant cord blood beta clonotypes, but memory repertoires showed no such pattern.

This clonotype appeared a single time. The antigen is unknown. A junction boundary mismatches the germline segment, possibly from a read error. TCRdb passed the 5' RACE reads through MiXCR, listing each CDR3 protein once. This sample has 470,000 or so distinct CDR3 sequences, with approximately 24% found just once. CDR1 and CDR2 from the germline V gene are DFQATT and SNEGSKA (reference sequence). This CDR3 has 15 residues. These same data were also listed under a study on T cells expressing NK-cell markers. That work contributes: Four donors showed these clonotypes also leading the CD3+CD56-NKG2C+ fraction.

The V call is TRBV20-1, the J call TRBJ1-5; no clear D gene. Source material: CD4+ T cells sorted from blood. The source of this sequence is a woman younger than 30 in good health. The CDR3 loop reads CCASLGPTSNQPQHF. Here the CDR3 DNA reads TGCTGTGCTAGTCTAGGACCGACTAGCAATCAGCCCCAGCATTTT.